Shown below are 25 T cell receptor beta chains from a single sample sequenced in a study of T cells after posttransplantation cyclophosphamide. Treatment was busulfan-fludarabine conditioning, a marrow graft, and cyclophosphamide on days +3 and +4. The method was immunoSEQ multiplex PCR; TCRdb's version includes in-frame clones alone and lacks a portion of them. The table lists 9,000 to 10,000 clones, roughly 80% of them singletons. The starting material was PBMCs, obtained about 1,900 days after a stem cell transplant with posttransplant cyclophosphamide. The receptors stem from a female patient in her thirties or forties who received an allogeneic stem cell transplant from a related donor, was CMV-positive, and had no GVHD. Some T cells may be the graft donor's.

The J gene is TRBJ2-2, the V gene TRBV7-9; no firm D call. The V end lost 4 bases, the J end lost 1 base, and 4 bases lay between the germline ends. Germline V CDR1 and CDR2: SEHNR, FQNEAQ (reference sequence). This CDR3 contains 13 residues. CDR3 sequence reads: CASSSVNTGELFF. In DNA form, the CDR3 reads TGTGCCAGCAGCTCAGTGAACACCGGGGAGCTGTTTTTT.

V and J are TRBV7-9 and TRBJ2-7, with TRBD2 identical over 10 bases. Trimming cost V 3 bases and J 3 bases; bases outside gene matches: 5. Germline-derived CDR1 and CDR2 are SEHNR and FQNEAQ (reference sequence). This CDR3 has 15 residues. The CDR3 DNA reads as TGTGCCAGCAGCTTGCTAGCGGGGGACCTCTACGAGCAGTACTTC. As protein: CASSLLAGDLYEQYF.

J is TRBJ1-2 and V is TRBV4-1; 10 positions agree with TRBD1. CDR1 is MGHRA and CDR2 is YSYEKL in the germline V gene. This CDR3 has 16 amino acids. The ends lost 3 bases at V and 0 bases at J; junction bases unmatched: 4. CDR3 protein: CASSQGQGTANYGYTF. As DNA, the CDR3 is TGCGCCAGCAGCCAGGGACAGGGGACTGCTAACTATGGCTACACCTTC.

The chain uses TRBV9 and TRBJ2-7, with TRBD2 identical over 9 bases. The V and J ends lost 3 bases and 4 bases, in that order; junction bases with no gene match: 14. CDR3 length: 17 residues. Looked up from germline, CDR1 is SGDLS and CDR2 is YYNGEE. The CDR3 is CASSGNNKRGGDYEQYF. CDR3 DNA sequence: TGTGCCAGCAGCGGAAATAATAAACGCGGGGGGGATTACGAGCAGTACTTC.

The chain is built from TRBV2 and TRBJ1-1, with D perhaps TRBD1 (6 bases). The V gene's germline CDR1 is SNHLY and CDR2 FYNNEI. Trimming stripped 6 bases from V and 2 bases from J, with 16 bases between. This CDR3 is built from 15 residues. CDR3 bases: TGTGCCAGCAGCTCCGGGGGGGGCAGAAACACTGAAGCTTTCTTT. It translates to CASSSGGGRNTEAFF. Using reference TRBV2 and TRBJ1-1 for the parts outside the CDR3, the full variable domain is EPEVTQTPSHQVTQMGQEVILRCVPISNHLYFYWYRQILGQKVEFLVSFYNNEISEKSEIFDDQFSVERPDGSNFTLKIRSTKLEDSAMYFCASSSGGGRNTEAFFGQGTRLTVV.

The chain has TRBV4-3 and TRBJ2-7, with 10 positions matching TRBD2. This CDR3 is built from 19 residues. Germline V gene data show CDR1 as LGHNA and CDR2 as YSLEER. The ends lost 1 base at V and 6 bases at J; junction bases unmatched: 18. This CDR3 reads CASSQGASPTGTSAPEQYF. The CDR3 DNA is TGCGCCAGCAGCCAAGGCGCGAGTCCCACCGGGACTAGCGCTCCCGAGCAGTACTTC.

This clone was found a few times. The chain employs TRBV7-6 and TRBJ2-1; TRBD2 is a possible D gene (6 bases). This CDR3 spans 15 amino acids. In germline, CDR1 is SGHVS, CDR2 FNYEAQ. Trimming stripped 5 bases from V and 6 bases from J, with 17 bases between. Written as DNA, the CDR3 is TGTGCCAGCAGCATAGTGGCGGGGTTCGGCAATGAGCAGTTCTTC. It codes for CASSIVAGFGNEQFF.

J is TRBJ1-4 and V is TRBV7-9, with TRBD1 matching 9 bases. The J segment lost 7 bases and the V segment lost 4 bases, leaving 4 bases of the junction unmatched. From germline, CDR1 is SEHNR and CDR2 FQNEAQ (reference sequence). CDR3 length: 14 amino acids. The CDR3 loop is CASSSDRGSEKLFF. DNA of the CDR3: TGTGCCAGCAGCTCGGACAGGGGCAGTGAAAAACTGTTTTTT.

The chain employs TRBV9 and TRBJ2-1, with 9 bases identical to TRBD2. V lost 6 bases to trimming and J lost 9 bases; unmatched junction nucleotides: 10. CDR3 length: 14 amino acids. CDR1 and CDR2 from the germline V gene are SGDLS and YYNGEE. Here the CDR3 reads CASKGGGAQGEQFF. The CDR3 DNA follows: TGTGCCAGCAAGGGCGGGGGGGCGCAGGGTGAGCAGTTCTTC.

The chain uses TRBV2 and TRBJ1-4; weak D call: TRBD1 (6 bases). CDR1 and CDR2 (germline): SNHLY, FYNNEI. The CDR3 contains 16 residues. V was cut by 2 bases and J by 3 bases, with 13 bases left in between. CDR3 region: CASSERGRGANEKLFF. The CDR3 DNA sequence: TGTGCCAGCAGTGAAAGGGGGAGAGGGGCTAATGAAAAACTGTTTTTT.

This clone was found once. The chain joins TRBV6-4 to TRBJ1-2; D not resolved. This CDR3 has 13 amino acids. Germline lookup yields CDR1 MRHNA and CDR2 SNTAGT. The V end was cut by 0 bases, the J end by 7 bases, with 9 bases between. CDR3 bases: TGTGCCAGCAGTGACTCGATAGCCGGTGGCTACACCTTC. Its protein is CASSDSIAGGYTF.

The chain combines TRBV5-4 with TRBJ2-5; the D is unclear. The CDR3 has 13 amino acids. Trimming took off 0 bases at V and 2 bases at J, with 5 bases between the two ends. CDR1 is SGHNT, CDR2 YYREEE, per germline (reference sequence). The CDR3 DNA follows: TGTGCCAGCAGCTTGGGGAGACAAGAGACCCAGTACTTC. This sequence encodes CASSLGRQETQYF.

The V call is TRBV28, the J call TRBJ1-5, with 9 bases matching TRBD1. This CDR3 has 14 amino acids. V lost 6 bases to trimming and J lost 4 bases; unmatched junction nucleotides: 4. Germline V gene sequence: CDR1 MDHEN, CDR2 SYDVKM. In DNA, the CDR3 is TGTGCCAGCAGCATGGGACAGGGAAATCAGCCCCAGCATTTT. Amino acid sequence: CASSMGQGNQPQHF.

This clone occurred once. This chain links TRBV14 with TRBJ2-5; 16 bases are shared with TRBD2. Trimming took 4 bases from V and 2 from J; bases not matched to a gene: 1. The CDR3 extends over 16 amino acids. Germline CDR1 is SGHDN and CDR2 is FVKESK. The DNA for the CDR3 is TGTGCCAGCAGCCCGGGACTAGCGGGGGGGCAAGAGACCCAGTACTTC. It translates to CASSPGLAGGQETQYF.

The V and J genes are TRBV5-1 and TRBJ2-5; 11 bases are shared with TRBD2. Germline CDR1 and CDR2: SGHRS and YFSETQ. CDR3 length equals 23 residues. Losses at the gene ends were 4 bases for V and 1 base for J; bases not matched to a gene: 27. The CDR3 sequence is CASSASPGQPGLAATYLQETQYF. In DNA, the CDR3 is TGCGCCAGCAGCGCCTCTCCGGGACAGCCGGGACTAGCGGCGACATACCTCCAAGAGACCCAGTACTTC. Full variable domain (remainder filled in from reference TRBV5-1 and TRBJ2-5): KAGVTQTPRYLIKTRGQQVTLSCSPISGHRSVSWYQQTPGQGLQFLFEYFSETQRNKGNFPGRFSGRQFSNSRSEMNVSTLELGDSALYLCASSASPGQPGLAATYLQETQYFGPGTRLLVL.

In its sample, this clone ranks as medium-sized. This chain links TRBV6-5 with TRBJ1-1, with a weak D call TRBD1 (5 bases). Trimming took off 10 bases at V and 1 base at J, with 7 bases between the two ends. CDR3 size: 11 residues. Germline V CDR1 and CDR2: MNHEY, SVGAGI. The CDR3 DNA is TGTGCCACCACAGGGAACACTGAAGCTTTCTTT. Translated: CATTGNTEAFF.

The CDR3: CASSFQTSLGEQFF. Written as DNA, the CDR3 is TGTGCCAGTAGTTTCCAAACTAGTTTGGGTGAGCAGTTCTTC. The genes are TRBV19 and TRBJ2-1, with D possibly being TRBD2 (5 bases). Trimming took off 5 bases at V and 9 bases at J, with 17 bases between the two ends. The CDR3 consists of 14 residues. Germline loops: CDR1 LNHDA, CDR2 SQIVND (reference sequence).

The chain carries TRBV14 and TRBJ1-1, with TRBD1 matching over 7 bases. This CDR3 is built from 13 residues. V was pared by 7 bases and J by 5 bases, with 7 bases of the junction left unmatched. The germline V gene has CDR1 SGHDN and CDR2 FVKESK. This chain's CDR3 is CASTSGGSTEAFF. The CDR3, as DNA: TGTGCCAGCACCTCAGGGGGTAGTACTGAAGCTTTCTTT.

The chain is built from TRBV7-9 and TRBJ1-4; 9 bases are shared with TRBD1. CDR3 length: 14 residues. The J segment lost 7 bases and the V segment lost 4 bases, leaving 4 bases of the junction unmatched. Germline lookup yields CDR1 SEHNR and CDR2 FQNEAQ (reference sequence). The CDR3: CASSSGQGFEKLFF. The CDR3 region has the DNA TGTGCCAGCAGCTCGGGACAGGGTTTTGAAAAACTGTTTTTT.

The rearrangement links TRBV19 to TRBJ1-6; possible D gene TRBD1, 5 bases. The CDR3 totals 17 residues. V was trimmed by 10 bases and J by 0 bases, leaving 19 bases between them. The germline V gene has CDR1 LNHDA and CDR2 SQIVND (reference sequence). The DNA for the CDR3 is TGTGCCACCAGTAAAGGCAGGGCCCGCTCCTATAATTCACCCCTCCACTTT. Translated, it gives CATSKGRARSYNSPLHF. Based on the CDR3 plus reference TRBV19 and TRBJ1-6, the full variable domain is DGGITQSPKYLFRKEGQNVTLSCEQNLNHDAMYWYRQDPGQGLRLIYYSQIVNDFQKGDIAEGYSVSREKKESFPLTVTSAQKNPTAFYLCATSKGRARSYNSPLHFGNGTRLTVT.

The chain joins TRBV7-8 to TRBJ1-5; tentative D call: TRBD1 (5 bases). CDR1 SGHVS and CDR2 FQNEAQ come from the germline V gene. The CDR3 sequence is 16 residues long. V was cut by 5 bases and J by 4 bases, with 18 bases left in between. The DNA of the CDR3 is TGTGCCAGCAGCCATGACAGAACATCACCTAATCAGCCCCAGCATTTT. It is translated as CASSHDRTSPNQPQHF.

The chain has TRBV5-8 and TRBJ2-5; 9 bases are a match to TRBD2. This CDR3 is built from 15 residues. Germline CDR1 is SGHTS and CDR2 is YDEGEE. With 4 bases clipped from V and 9 bases from J, the junction kept 13 bases outside the gene matches. The CDR3 DNA reads TGTGCCAGCAGCGGAAAGTTGGGACTAGCCACGGCCCAGTACTTC. Encoded protein: CASSGKLGLATAQYF.

In DNA, the CDR3 is TGTGCCAGTGGACAGGGGTTAGACTACGAGCAGTACTTC. Translating it yields CASGQGLDYEQYF. The chain recombines TRBV19 with TRBJ2-7; 9 bases are a match to TRBD1. Trimming took 8 bases from V and 3 from J; bases not matched to a gene: 5. The CDR3 length is 13 residues. Per the germline V gene, CDR1 is LNHDA and CDR2 is SQIVND (reference sequence).

This rearrangement joins TRBV5-1 to TRBJ2-2, with D unresolved. The germline CDR1 and CDR2 sequences are SGHRS and YFSETQ. The CDR3 is made up of 13 amino acids. V shed 0 bases and J shed 5 bases, with 5 bases lying between them. The CDR3 coding sequence is TGCGCCAGCAGCTTGGTCGGGACCGGGGAGCTGTTTTTT. This encodes CASSLVGTGELFF.

V gene TRBV5-4 combines with J gene TRBJ2-1; the D gene is possibly TRBD2 (6 bases). Looked up from germline, CDR1 is SGHNT and CDR2 is YYREEE (reference sequence). Trimming removed 0 bases from V and 5 bases from J, with 12 bases in between. The CDR3 is 15 amino acids. CDR3 DNA: TGTGCCAGCAGCTTGGCCGGGGGAAGGGACAATGAGCAGTTCTTC. Amino acids: CASSLAGGRDNEQFF. The full variable domain, completed using reference TRBV5-4 and TRBJ2-1, is ETGVTQSPTHLIKTRGQQVTLRCSSQSGHNTVSWYQQALGQGPQFIFQYYREEENGRGNFPPRFSGLQFPNYSSELNVNALELDDSALYLCASSLAGGRDNEQFFGPGTRLTVL.